This T cell receptor (beta chain) came from a study of circulating CD8 cells and anti-PD-1 response in melanoma (dated by TCRdb to about 2020). With regard to the full study: Patients received nivolumab intravenously at 3 mg/kg every 2 weeks. PD-1 on on-treatment samples was detected using a biotinylated anti-human IgG4 antibody. The TCR repertoire analysis included about 11 melanoma patients, of whom 7 were non-responders and 4 were responders. Patients with complete or partial responses were classified as responders; those with stable or progressive disease (RECIST v1.1) as non-responders. Of the roughly 13 patients in the melanoma cohort, seven received anti-PD-1 as first-line therapy and six had prior targeted therapy or immunotherapy.

Points the paper makes about the study in general: The cohort included both treatment-naive and previously treated patients, and the authors noted that this mix could influence results. Diversity was greatest in the DNEG repertoire, PD-1 and DPOS had similar and higher clonality, and TIGIT repertoires had the lowest diversity. Only baseline and M1 samples from a small cohort with few responders were used in the published TCR repertoire comparisons. Repertoires were found to be largely private between subsets, with under 7.5% of TRB clonotypes shared at M1, and the highest sharing was observed between DPOS and TIGIT. Because tumor material was not accessible, tumor reactivity was instead assessed by peptide assays on expanded sorted subsets. Because material was limited, experiments were generally done without replicates.

The reads were generated on a NextSeq 500. Starting from about 15 ng of total RNA, TCR libraries were made with the QIAseq Immune Repertoire RNA Library Kit, Human TCR Panel. TCR libraries were sequenced on an Illumina NextSeq with a Mid Output V2 kit, and asymmetric 261x41 paired-end reads were used. Every TCR library was diluted to 4 to 4.5 nM, then pooled, denatured and loaded at about 1 pM. In the authors' own workflow: The QIAGEN GeneGlobe Data Analysis Center was used to process TCR FASTQ files, and downstream analysis was done in R 3.5.2. To get clonality, Shannon entropy was normalized by the log of the number of unique productive sequences and the result was subtracted from one. Fisher exact tests at 5% FDR, run separately within each subset, picked out TRA or TRB clonotypes whose abundance differed between baseline and M1. Clonotypes with differential abundance were classified as emerging, expanding, contracting or non-expanding/contracting. Morisita's overlap index was used to measure repertoire overlap between patients. TCRdb trimmed public reads at Q25 via fastp, called clones via MiXCR and kept in-frame beta chains. Rows with one shared CDR3 protein collapse into an entry with the most common genes and DNA. TCRdb's processing, not the authors' own work, is the source of the V and J calls. The sample records 400 to 450 distinct CDR3 sequences, roughly 6.5% of which are singletons. The top ten clonotypes cover approximately 19% of the sample.

Within its sample, this clonotype is large (0.1 to 1%). Its antigen is currently not known. One base away there is no much larger clone; base qualities are not given. Four subsets defined by PD-1 and/or TIGIT were sorted from live CD3+CD8+TCRalphabeta+ cells on a BD FACSAria II cell sorter. Circulating CD8 T cells were sorted into four subsets by PD-1 and TIGIT expression to characterize their relevance to anti-PD-1 therapy response. For each sorted CD8 T-cell subset, both the TCR alpha and TCR beta chains were sequenced. Peripheral blood was collected at three points: before the first anti-PD-1 injection, after two injections and after four injections. Ficoll gradient centrifugation was used to isolate PBMCs right away. Until use, PBMCs were kept cryopreserved in liquid nitrogen in RPMI containing approximately 21% FCS and around 10% DMSO. After thawing, PBMCs were stained with a viability dye and with antibodies against CD3, CD8alpha, TCRalphabeta, PD-1 and TIGIT. Total RNA was extracted with the RNeasy Kit, and every sample reached a RIN above 7.

Sequences were derived from CD8+ T cells from PBMCs, sampled at baseline or after one month of anti-PD-1 therapy (not recorded which). The sequence derives from a human donor with melanoma.

The CDR3 is CASSFLSTEAFF. The DNA sequence follows: TGTGCCAGCAGTTTTCTTTCCACTGAAGCTTTCTTT. This receptor chain uses TRBV28 and TRBJ1-1; the D gene assignment is ambiguous. CDR3 length: 12 amino acids, cysteine to phenylalanine. Only the CDR3 DNA is retained, 36 bases long and in frame from the first base. For CDR1 and CDR2, the germline V gene lists MDHEN and SYDVKM. A distance of 6 bases separates the germline ends of V and J, which lose 3 bases and 4 bases respectively.